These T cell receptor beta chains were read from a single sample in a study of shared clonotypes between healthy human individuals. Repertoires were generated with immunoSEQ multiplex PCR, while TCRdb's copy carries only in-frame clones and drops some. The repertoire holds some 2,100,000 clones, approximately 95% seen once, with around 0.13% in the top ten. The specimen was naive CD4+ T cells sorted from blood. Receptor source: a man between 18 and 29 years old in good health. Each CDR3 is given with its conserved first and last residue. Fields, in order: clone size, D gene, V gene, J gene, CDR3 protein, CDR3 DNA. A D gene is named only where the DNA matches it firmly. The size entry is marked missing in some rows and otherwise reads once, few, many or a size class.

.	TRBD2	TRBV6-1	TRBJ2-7	CASSRDYLYEQYF	TGTGCCAGCAGCCGGGACTACCTCTACGAGCAGTACTTC
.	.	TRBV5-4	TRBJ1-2	CASSFPGGDGYGYTF	TGTGCCAGCAGCTTCCCGGGGGGGGACGGCTATGGCTACACCTTC
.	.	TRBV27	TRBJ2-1	CASSLFRPTYNEQFF	TGTGCCAGCAGTTTATTCCGGCCGACCTACAATGAGCAGTTCTTC
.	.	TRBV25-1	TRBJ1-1	CASSPQGGEAFF	TGTGCCAGCAGTCCCCAAGGAGGAGAAGCTTTCTTT
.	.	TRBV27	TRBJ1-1	CASSTNTRGKAFF	TGTGCCAGCAGTACTAACACTCGCGGAAAGGCTTTCTTT
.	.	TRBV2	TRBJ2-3	CASRDSTDTQYF	TGTGCCAGCAGGGACTCGACAGATACGCAGTATTTT
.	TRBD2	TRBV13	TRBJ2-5	CASSLEGLAGAGETQYF	TGTGCCAGCAGCTTAGAGGGACTAGCGGGAGCAGGGGAGACCCAGTACTTC
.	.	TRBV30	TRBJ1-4	CAWSVRGGGIEKLFF	TGTGCCTGGAGTGTACGAGGAGGAGGGATTGAAAAACTGTTTTTT
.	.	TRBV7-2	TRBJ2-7	CASSSNRDSHYEQYF	TGTGCCAGCAGCTCAAACCGGGACTCCCATTACGAGCAGTACTTC
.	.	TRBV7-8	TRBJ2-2	CASPRESNTGELFF	TGTGCCAGCCCCCGCGAATCCAACACCGGGGAGCTGTTTTTT
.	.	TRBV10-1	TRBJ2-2	CASSEVPAGELFF	TGCGCCAGCAGTGAGGTTCCCGCGGGGGAGCTGTTTTTT
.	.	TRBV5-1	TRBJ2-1	CASSFHRDYEQFF	TGCGCCAGCAGCTTTCACAGGGACTATGAGCAGTTCTTC
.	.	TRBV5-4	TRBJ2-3	CASSLGGGSTDTQYF	TGTGCCAGCAGCTTGGGAGGGGGTAGCACAGATACGCAGTATTTT
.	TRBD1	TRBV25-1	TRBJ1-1	CASKPGRDRGTEAFF	TGTGCCAGCAAACCGGGGAGGGACAGAGGCACTGAAGCTTTCTTT
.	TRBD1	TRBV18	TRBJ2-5	CASSPGTGSEETQYF	TGTGCCAGCTCCCCCGGGACAGGGTCGGAAGAGACCCAGTACTTC
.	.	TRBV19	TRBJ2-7	CASGLRGPGGYEQYF	TGTGCCAGTGGACTTCGGGGTCCCGGTGGTTACGAGCAGTACTTC
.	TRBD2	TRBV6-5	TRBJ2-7	CASRGLAGSSYEQYF	TGTGCCAGCAGAGGACTAGCGGGTAGCTCCTACGAGCAGTACTTC
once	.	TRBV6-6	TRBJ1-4	CASNTGGPGEKLFF	TGTGCCAGCAATACGGGGGGTCCTGGGGAAAAACTGTTTTTT
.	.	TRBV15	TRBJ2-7	CATSRDEGIFSTYEQYF	TGTGCCACCAGCAGAGATGAAGGGATTTTTAGTACCTACGAGCAGTACTTC